This T cell receptor beta chain is from a study of identical twins. Findings of the study overall: The conclusions drew on cross-sectional statistical analysis instead of tracking the same donors.

The V and J ends lost 7 bases and 0 bases, in that order; junction bases with no gene match: 7. The germline V gene encodes CDR1 SGHVS and CDR2 FNYEAQ. The CDR3 consists of 17 residues. This clonotype was observed a few times. Its cognate antigen is unknown. Each CDR3 protein is one row after TCRdb ran MiXCR on the 5' RACE reads. This sample has 300,000 to 350,000 distinct CDR3 sequences; about 12% occur once, and the top ten carry roughly 7.8%. A further study also used this sample, focusing on yellow fever vaccine responses in identical twins.

This rearrangement joins TRBV7-6 to TRBJ2-1; 12 bases line up with TRBD2. The sample consisted of CD8+ T cells sorted from blood. The TCR sequence derives from a woman aged 18-29 years in good health. In DNA form, the CDR3 reads TGTGCCAGCACCGGGACTAGCGGGCCAAGCTCCTACAATGAGCAGTTCTTC. Amino acids: CASTGTSGPSSYNEQFF.